The 9 T cell receptor beta chains given below trace back to one sample, sequenced in a study of blood T cell repertoires in COVID-19. Generated by immunoSEQ multiplex PCR, the TCRdb table keeps only in-frame clones and is missing some. The table includes more than 9,500 clones, about 76% detected once. The source material was peripheral blood. The source is a man in his fifties or sixties with COVID-19, enrolled during active disease.

This chain links TRBV13 with TRBJ2-1; D remains unclear. CDR1 is PRHDT and CDR2 is FYEKMQ in the germline V gene (reference sequence). The CDR3 has 11 residues. With 0 bases removed from V and 9 bases from J, the gap between germline ends came to 3 bases. This CDR3 reads CASSLGLEQFF. The DNA of the CDR3 is TGTGCCAGCAGCTTAGGCCTTGAGCAGTTCTTC.

This clone came up a few times. V gene TRBV7-9 combines with J gene TRBJ1-4; 7 bases agree with TRBD1. This CDR3 has 15 amino acids. V lost 5 bases to trimming and J lost 4 bases; unmatched junction nucleotides: 7. Germline V gives CDR1 SEHNR, CDR2 FQNEAQ (reference sequence). The CDR3 reads CASSGRDSLNEKLFF. CDR3 sequence (DNA): TGTGCCAGCAGCGGAAGGGACAGCCTTAATGAAAAACTGTTTTTT.

The genes are TRBV7-9 and TRBJ1-2; TRBD1 matches 7 bases. Trimming removed 1 base from V and 6 bases from J; junction bases left unmatched: 5. Germline V CDR1 and CDR2: SEHNR, FQNEAQ (reference sequence). The CDR3 has 14 residues. The CDR3, as DNA: TGTGCCAGCAGCTTAGGGGACAGCATGAATGGCTACACCTTC. This codes for CASSLGDSMNGYTF.

This sequence joins TRBV18 and TRBJ2-1; a weak D match, TRBD1 (6 bases). Trimming left V 1 base short and J 0 bases short, with 13 bases between. Germline V gene data show CDR1 as KGHSH and CDR2 as LQKENI. CDR3 length: 17 residues. The CDR3 nucleotides are TGTGCCAGCTCACCACAAGGACAGAGCAGCTCCTACAATGAGCAGTTCTTC. It codes for CASSPQGQSSSYNEQFF.

J is TRBJ1-1 and V is TRBV11-2; D is unresolved. The V end was cut by 4 bases, the J end by 1 base, with 10 bases between. There are 14 residues in the CDR3. The V gene's germline CDR1 is SGHAT and CDR2 FQNNGV. The CDR3 reads CASSYATSNTEAFF. The CDR3 bases are TGTGCCAGCAGCTATGCGACATCGAACACTGAAGCTTTCTTT.

This clone has a handful of counts. The chain has TRBV7-3 and TRBJ2-3; 12 nucleotides align to TRBD2. The V segment lost 5 bases and the J segment 4 bases; nucleotides outside the gene matches: 10. The germline CDR1 and CDR2 sequences are SGHTA and FQGTGA. CDR3 length: 17 amino acids. The CDR3 is CASSRRETSGSPDTQYF. CDR3 nucleotide sequence: TGTGCCAGCAGCCGCCGGGAGACTAGCGGGAGCCCAGATACGCAGTATTTT.

This clone was seen just once. V and J are TRBV5-8 and TRBJ1-1; 8 bases align to TRBD1. The CDR3 spans 17 residues. V lost 1 base and J lost 4; bases outside the gene matches: 12. CDR1 is SGHTS and CDR2 is YDEGEE in the germline V gene. CDR3 in DNA: TGTGCCAGCAGCTTGAACTGGGCAGGGGGCTGGGGCACTGAAGCTTTCTTT. Translating gives CASSLNWAGGWGTEAFF.

The rearrangement joins TRBV6-1 to TRBJ2-7; 8 bases agree with TRBD1. J gave up 0 bases and V 2 bases, and 6 bases lay outside the gene matches. This CDR3 contains 16 residues. Per the germline V gene, CDR1 is MNHNS and CDR2 is SASEGT. For the CDR3, the DNA is TGTGCCAGCAGTGAACAGGGGGCGCTGGGCTCCTACGAGCAGTACTTC. It codes for CASSEQGALGSYEQYF.

The chain couples TRBV5-1 to TRBJ1-3; D is unresolved. V was trimmed by 3 bases and J by 0 bases, leaving 13 bases between them. Germline values: CDR1 SGHRS, CDR2 YFSETQ. The CDR3 is made up of 16 amino acids. CDR3 loop: CASSSEGRVSGNTIYF. The CDR3 nucleotides are TGCGCCAGCAGCTCGGAGGGTCGGGTCTCTGGAAACACCATATATTTT.